One sample yielded the 26 T cell receptor beta chains listed below, sequenced in a study of T cells in Graves' hyperthyroidism and ophthalmopathy. Template material for amplifying TCR beta CDR3 regions consisted of RNA transcripts. A set of HTBI primers served as the primers for a first-round RT-PCR of the TCR CDR3. TCRdb processed the multiplex PCR reads anew with MiXCR; each CDR3 protein has one entry. The sample has around 700,000 distinct CDR3 sequences, 18% seen once. The specimen was blood. These receptors were taken from a woman aged 50 to 65 with Graves' hyperthyroidism that later progressed to Graves' ophthalmopathy.

This clonotype has only a few counts. J is TRBJ1-6 and V is TRBV9; 7 bases match TRBD1. V was pared by 2 bases and J by 5 bases, with 4 bases of the junction left unmatched. CDR1 is SGDLS, CDR2 YYNGEE, per germline. The CDR3 sequence is 15 residues long. In DNA, the CDR3 is TGTGCCAGCAGCGTCGAGGGACAGCATAATTCACCCCTCCACTTT. It encodes CASSVEGQHNSPLHF.

As concerns this clonotype: This may be a read error: a much more frequent sequence differs by one nucleotide. The chain couples TRBV12-3 or TRBV12-4 to TRBJ2-7; TRBD1 might be the D (5 bases). Trimming cost V 6 bases and J 6 bases, with 18 bases left between them. CDR3 length: 14 residues. The CDR3 sequence: CASSPRREPSEQYF. The CDR3 nucleotides read TGTGCCAGCAGCCCTCGCAGGGAACCGAGCGAGCAGTACTTC.

About this clonotype: The junction departs from germline at one end; a sequencing error may be responsible. The chain has TRBV15 and TRBJ2-1; D may be TRBD1 (6 bases). The CDR3 covers 16 residues. Germline assignment: CDR1 LNHNV and CDR2 YYDKDF (reference sequence). CDR3 residues: CATNRDSGVSYNEQFF. CDR3 DNA sequence: TGTGCCACCAACAGAGATTCAGGGGTCTCCTACAATGAGCAGTTCTTC.

Ten or more counts support this clonotype. The chain combines TRBV5-1 with TRBJ1-2, with TRBD1 matching 7 bases. Germline CDR1 is SGHRS and CDR2 is YFSETQ. This CDR3 has 15 amino acids. J was trimmed by 5 bases and V by 0 bases; bases with no gene match: 7. CDR3 region: CASSLDGRGTYGYTF. CDR3 DNA sequence: TGCGCCAGCAGCTTGGATGGCAGGGGGACTTATGGCTACACCTTC.

The rearrangement links TRBV27 to TRBJ2-3; D possibly corresponds to TRBD1 (6 bases). The CDR3 has 19 amino acids. V was shortened by 6 bases and J by 6 bases, with 31 bases between the two germline ends. The germline gives CDR1 MNHEY, CDR2 SMNVEV (reference sequence). CDR3 residues: CASSTAISDSDNPSDTQYF. The CDR3 bases are TGTGCCAGCAGCACAGCTATATCGGACAGCGATAATCCTTCGGATACGCAGTATTTT.

This clonotype was detected many times. This chain connects TRBV7-9 to TRBJ1-3; D remains ambiguous. In germline, CDR1 is SEHNR, CDR2 FQNEAQ (reference sequence). The V end lost 5 bases, the J end lost 0 bases, and 14 bases lay between the germline ends. CDR3 length equals 16 residues. CDR3 protein: CASSHGTWVSGNTIYF. The CDR3 nucleotides read TGTGCCAGCAGCCACGGAACTTGGGTCTCTGGAAACACCATATATTTT.

This clonotype appeared a few times. This rearrangement joins TRBV3-1 to TRBJ2-2, with 9 bases fitting TRBD2. V was clipped by 5 bases and J by 7 bases; unmatched bases: 5. There are 14 residues in the CDR3. Germline CDR1 reads LGHDT; CDR2 reads YNNKEL (reference sequence). The CDR3 protein is CASSMGLALGELFF. CDR3 DNA: TGTGCCAGCAGCATGGGACTAGCTCTCGGGGAGCTGTTTTTT.

About this clonotype itself: A much larger clone differs from this one at a single base, so this may be a read error. This sequence joins TRBV10-3 and TRBJ1-2; the D is unclear. The V and J ends lost 5 bases and 1 base respectively, with 11 bases between them. Germline CDR1 and CDR2: ENHRY and SYGVKD. The CDR3 loop spans 14 amino acids. The CDR3 is CAISPEHVNYGYTF. The CDR3 coding sequence is TGTGCCATCAGTCCCGAACACGTTAACTATGGCTACACCTTC.

V is TRBV4-2 and J is TRBJ1-6; D is unresolved. This CDR3 spans 16 amino acids. V was shortened by 2 bases and J by 2 bases, with 10 bases between the two germline ends. Germline values: CDR1 LGHNA, CDR2 YNFKEQ. In DNA form, the CDR3 reads TGTGCCAGCAGCCAAACAACCGAGGCCTATAATTCACCCCTCCACTTT. Encoded protein: CASSQTTEAYNSPLHF.

This clonotype has ten or more counts. The chain uses TRBV7-2 and TRBJ2-7, with 9 bases that match TRBD2. This CDR3 comprises 16 residues. Germline trimming cut 5 bases from V and 2 bases from J; bases unmatched to any gene: 10. Germline V gene data show CDR1 as SGHTA and CDR2 as FQGNSA. The CDR3 coding sequence is TGTGCCAGCAGCCCCAGGGGAGCGGGGGGCCCCTACGAGCAGTACTTC. It specifies CASSPRGAGGPYEQYF.

The rearrangement links TRBV6-5 to TRBJ2-7; a possible D gene is TRBD2 (5 bases). From germline, CDR1 is MNHEY and CDR2 SVGAGI. This CDR3 has 15 residues. The V end lost 4 bases, the J end lost 2 bases, and 15 bases lay between the germline ends. The CDR3 reads CASSSVKGATYEQYF. The DNA for the CDR3 is TGTGCCAGCAGTTCCGTAAAGGGAGCTACCTACGAGCAGTACTTC.

This clonotype was detected many times. The chain links TRBV11-2 to TRBJ2-1; a weak D match, TRBD2 (6 bases). The CDR3 is 14 residues long. Germline assignment: CDR1 SGHAT and CDR2 FQNNGV. Deletions cut 4 bases from V and 4 bases from J, with 11 bases between. The CDR3 region is CASSSPGDYNEQFF. The CDR3 nucleotides read TGTGCCAGCAGCTCCCCGGGGGATTACAATGAGCAGTTCTTC.

This chain links TRBV3-1 with TRBJ2-2; D gene uncertain. This CDR3 comprises 16 residues. The germline V gene has CDR1 LGHDT and CDR2 YNNKEL (reference sequence). V dropped 1 base and J dropped 1 base, with 10 bases sitting between them. CDR3 in DNA: TGTGCCAGCAGCCAAGGGAATACGGGGAACACCGGGGAGCTGTTTTTT. This encodes CASSQGNTGNTGELFF.

This clonotype occurred a few times. The chain joins TRBV7-9 to TRBJ2-2; a possible D gene is TRBD1 (5 bases). CDR3 length: 15 residues. The V end was cut by 3 bases, the J end by 6 bases, with 14 bases between. The germline V gene has CDR1 SEHNR and CDR2 FQNEAQ (reference sequence). CDR3 coding DNA: TGTGCCAGCAGCTTGGGGCAGGGTCGACCCGGGGAGCTGTTTTTT. Amino acids: CASSLGQGRPGELFF.

This clonotype has more than one count but fewer than ten. The chain carries TRBV19 and TRBJ2-1; 12 bases are a match to TRBD1. Germline CDR1 is LNHDA and CDR2 is SQIVND (reference sequence). The CDR3 is 17 amino acids. Unmatched junction bases numbered 13, after V lost 4 bases and J lost 9 bases. CDR3 DNA: TGTGCCAGTAGTAGCCGACATACCGGGACAGGGGGCGGTGAGCAGTTCTTC. Its protein product is CASSSRHTGTGGGEQFF.

Many counts were recorded for this clonotype. V usage is TRBV11-2 and J usage is TRBJ1-1, with 9 nucleotides matching TRBD1. V lost 6 bases and J lost 0; bases outside the gene matches: 11. The CDR3 contains 17 residues. CDR1 and CDR2 (germline): SGHAT, FQNNGV. The CDR3 region has the DNA TGTGCCAGCAGTTCCTCCGGGACAGGGCCCATGAACACTGAAGCTTTCTTT. It yields the protein CASSSSGTGPMNTEAFF.

This clonotype appeared many times. The gene calls are TRBV9 and TRBJ1-3; D not certain. V was clipped by 0 bases and J by 0 bases, with 13 bases between them. The CDR3 loop spans 17 amino acids. Germline CDR1 reads SGDLS; CDR2 reads YYNGEE. The CDR3 sequence: CASSVGRTDLSGNTIYF. CDR3 nucleotide sequence: TGTGCCAGCAGCGTAGGGCGAACGGACCTCTCTGGAAACACCATATATTTT.

This clonotype has just a few counts. The gene calls are TRBV7-9 and TRBJ2-4; TRBD1 agrees at 7 bases. The germline V gene has CDR1 SEHNR and CDR2 FQNEAQ (reference sequence). The trim removed 3 bases at V and 2 bases at J, leaving 7 bases unmatched. This CDR3 has 16 residues. This CDR3 reads CASSFSDRASKNIQYF. CDR3 bases: TGTGCCAGCAGCTTTTCCGACAGGGCGTCCAAAAACATTCAGTACTTC.

The chain recombines TRBV4-2 with TRBJ1-1; D gene unclear. V lost 1 base and J lost 6, with 12 bases in between. Germline CDR1 is LGHNA and CDR2 is YNFKEQ. This CDR3 has 14 amino acids. As DNA, the CDR3 is TGTGCCAGCAGCCAAGTCTCGGTAGACGCTGAAGCTTTCTTT. Protein sequence: CASSQVSVDAEAFF.

For this clonotype: The junction differs from germline at one of its ends, possibly a read error. The rearrangement joins TRBV7-7 to TRBJ2-3, with a possible D match to TRBD1 (6 bases). Germline values: CDR1 SSHAT, CDR2 FNYEAQ (reference sequence). This CDR3 is built from 14 residues. DNA of the CDR3: TGTGCTAGCAGCCTGGACAGAAACACAGGTACGCAGTATTTT. This translates into CASSLDRNTGTQYF.

This clonotype was observed a few times. This chain joins TRBV12-3 or TRBV12-4 and TRBJ1-6; no definite D call. V was clipped by 6 bases and J by 10 bases, with 16 bases between them. This CDR3 is 14 amino acids long. CDR3 amino acids: CASSAPGSRSPLHF. As DNA, the CDR3 is TGTGCCAGCAGCGCTCCGGGCTCTCGGTCACCCCTCCACTTT.

Concerning this clonotype: An end of the junction does not agree with germline; a read error may underlie this. This sequence joins TRBV12-3 or TRBV12-4 and TRBJ2-6; D may be TRBD1 (5 bases). The CDR3 loop spans 16 amino acids. The CDR3 nucleotides are TGTGCCAGCAGTTTAGCGGGCTACTCTGGGGCCAACGTCCTGGCTTTC. Residues: CASSLAGYSGANVLAF.

Only a few counts were recorded for this clonotype. CDR3: CASSVGLGISTDTQYF. The CDR3 DNA is TGTGCCAGCAGCGTAGGCCTAGGAATTAGCACAGATACGCAGTATTTT. The chain is built from TRBV9 and TRBJ2-3; D unclear. CDR3 size: 16 residues. Germline CDR1 and CDR2: SGDLS and YYNGEE. The V end lost 0 bases, the J end lost 0 bases, and 11 bases lay between the germline ends.

In its sample, this clonotype was seen a few times. This chain joins TRBV27 and TRBJ1-1; unclear D gene. Trimming shortened V by 10 bases and J by 0 bases, and 12 bases separated the two germline ends. The CDR3 has 13 amino acids. Germline values: CDR1 MNHEY, CDR2 SMNVEV (reference sequence). CDR3 loop: CATQYGVNTEAFF. The CDR3 nucleotides are TGTGCCACCCAATACGGGGTGAACACTGAAGCTTTCTTT.

This clonotype has a count of ten or more. This chain links TRBV5-1 with TRBJ2-7; tentatively, D is TRBD1 (5 bases). The CDR3 covers 13 residues. CDR1 and CDR2 (germline): SGHRS, YFSETQ. Trimming left V 3 bases short and J 2 bases short, with 9 bases between. The CDR3 DNA sequence: TGCGCCAGCAGCTCGACAGAGACCTACGAGCAGTACTTC. As protein: CASSSTETYEQYF.

The chain is built from TRBV7-9 and TRBJ2-5; TRBD2 agrees at 9 bases. CDR1 is SEHNR and CDR2 is FQNEAQ in the germline V gene (reference sequence). Trimming took 5 bases from V and 5 from J; bases not matched to a gene: 6. CDR3 length equals 14 residues. The CDR3 region is CASSASGEEETQYF. The DNA for the CDR3 is TGTGCCAGCAGCGCTAGCGGGGAGGAGGAGACCCAGTACTTC.